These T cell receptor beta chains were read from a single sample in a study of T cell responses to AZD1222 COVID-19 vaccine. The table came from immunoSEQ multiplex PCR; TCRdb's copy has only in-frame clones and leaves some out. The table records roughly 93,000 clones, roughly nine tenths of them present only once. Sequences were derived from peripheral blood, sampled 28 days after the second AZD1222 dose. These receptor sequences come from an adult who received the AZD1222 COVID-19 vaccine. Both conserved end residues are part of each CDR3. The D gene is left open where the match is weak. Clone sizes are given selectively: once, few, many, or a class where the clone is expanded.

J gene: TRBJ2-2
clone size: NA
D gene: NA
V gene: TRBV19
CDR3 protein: CASSMREVTGELFF
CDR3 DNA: TGTGCCAGTAGTATGAGGGAGGTGACCGGGGAGCTGTTTTTT

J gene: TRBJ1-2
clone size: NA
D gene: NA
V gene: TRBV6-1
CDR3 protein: CASSDAPYGYTF
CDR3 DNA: TGTGCCAGCAGTGATGCCCCTTATGGCTACACCTTC

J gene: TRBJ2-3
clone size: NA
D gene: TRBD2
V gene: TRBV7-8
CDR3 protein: CASSQMFAGGPFTDTQYF
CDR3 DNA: TGTGCCAGCAGTCAAATGTTTGCGGGGGGGCCATTTACAGATACGCAGTATTTT

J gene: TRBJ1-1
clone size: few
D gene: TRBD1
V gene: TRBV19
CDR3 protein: CASSPTYGQGDTEAFF
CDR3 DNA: TGTGCCAGTAGTCCAACCTACGGACAGGGTGACACTGAAGCTTTCTTT

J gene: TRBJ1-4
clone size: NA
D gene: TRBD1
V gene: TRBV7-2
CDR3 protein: CASSPRDRGSEKLFF
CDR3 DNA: TGTGCCAGCAGTCCCCGGGACAGGGGATCTGAAAAACTGTTTTTT

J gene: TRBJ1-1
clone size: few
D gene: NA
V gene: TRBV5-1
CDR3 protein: CASSLGRGGRNPKAFF
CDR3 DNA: TGCGCCAGCAGCTTGGGTCGGGGCGGACGAAACCCTAAAGCTTTCTTT

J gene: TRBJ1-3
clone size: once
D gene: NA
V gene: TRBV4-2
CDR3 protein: CASSQDPDPLEGGTIYF
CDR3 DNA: TGTGCCAGCAGCCAAGATCCCGACCCGCTGGAGGGCGGCACCATATATTTT

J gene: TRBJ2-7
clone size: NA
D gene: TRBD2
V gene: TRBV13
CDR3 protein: CASSPTSGGAVIYEQYF
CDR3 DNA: TGTGCCAGCAGCCCGACTAGCGGGGGGGCGGTTATCTACGAGCAGTACTTC

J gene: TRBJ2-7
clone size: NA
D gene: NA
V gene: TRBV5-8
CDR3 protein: CASSLLGTSYEQYF
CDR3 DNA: TGTGCCAGCAGCTTGCTGGGCACAAGCTACGAGCAGTACTTC

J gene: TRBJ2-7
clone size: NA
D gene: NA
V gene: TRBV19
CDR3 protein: CASSAGGSYEQYF
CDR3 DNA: TGTGCCAGTAGTGCAGGGGGGTCCTACGAGCAGTACTTC

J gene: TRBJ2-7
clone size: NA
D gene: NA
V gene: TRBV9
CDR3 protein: CASSVAPGTYEQYF
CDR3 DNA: TGTGCCAGCAGCGTAGCCCCTGGGACCTACGAGCAGTACTTC

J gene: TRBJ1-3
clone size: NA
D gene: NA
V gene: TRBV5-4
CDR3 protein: CASSLGNSGNTIYF
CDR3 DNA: TGTGCCAGCAGCTTGGGCAACTCTGGAAACACCATATATTTT

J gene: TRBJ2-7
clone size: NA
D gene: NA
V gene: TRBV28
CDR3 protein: CASSPYYEQYF
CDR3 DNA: TGTGCCAGCAGCCCATATTACGAGCAGTACTTC

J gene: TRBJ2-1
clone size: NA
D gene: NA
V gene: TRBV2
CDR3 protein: CASSGYNEQFF
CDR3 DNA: TGTGCCAGCAGTGGCTACAATGAGCAGTTCTTC

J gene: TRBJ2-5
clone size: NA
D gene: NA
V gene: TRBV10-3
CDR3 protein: CAISEGTLRPTQYF
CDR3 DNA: TGTGCCATCAGTGAAGGAACGTTGCGGCCCACCCAGTACTTC

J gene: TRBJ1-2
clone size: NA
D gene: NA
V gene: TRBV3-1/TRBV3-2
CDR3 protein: CASSQESQIYGYTF
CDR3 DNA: TGTGCCAGCAGCCAAGAGTCCCAGATATATGGCTACACCTTC

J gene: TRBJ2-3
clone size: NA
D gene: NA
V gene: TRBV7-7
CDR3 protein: CASSLRGASTDTQYF
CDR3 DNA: TGTGCTAGCAGCTTAAGGGGGGCCAGCACAGATACGCAGTATTTT

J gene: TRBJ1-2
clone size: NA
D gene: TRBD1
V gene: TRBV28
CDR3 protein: CASSLGDRGERGYTF
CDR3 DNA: TGTGCCAGCAGTTTAGGGGACAGGGGGGAACGGGGCTACACCTTC

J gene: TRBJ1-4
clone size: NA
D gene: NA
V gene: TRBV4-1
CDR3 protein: CASSQDVEQVF
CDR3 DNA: TGCGCCAGCAGCCAAGATGTCGAACAGGTATTT

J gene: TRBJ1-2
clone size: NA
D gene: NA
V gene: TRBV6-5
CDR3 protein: CASSPSQTDYGYTF
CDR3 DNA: TGTGCCAGCAGTCCTAGTCAGACAGACTATGGCTACACCTTC

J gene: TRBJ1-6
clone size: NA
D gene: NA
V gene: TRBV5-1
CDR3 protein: CASSFFGGQEPLHF
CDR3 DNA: TGCGCCAGCAGCTTTTTCGGGGGCCAGGAACCCCTCCACTTT